This T cell receptor (beta chain) was observed in a study of CD8 T cells in Susac syndrome. The authors sequenced TCR beta from blood CD8+ and CD4+ T cells. Recently defined diagnostic criteria for definite or probable disease were fulfilled by Susac syndrome patients. Negative magnetic isolation gave CD8+ and CD4+ cells; FACS enriched CD8+ TEMRA. It was with random hexamers that 0.5 to 1 ug RNA was reverse transcribed. Amplification of TCR beta CDR3 was carried out by immunoSEQ multiplex PCR, which covered 54 Vbeta and 13 Jbeta segments. TCRdb re-called the immunoSEQ multiplex PCR reads with MiXCR, one entry per CDR3 protein. The sample shows under 200,000 distinct CDR3 sequences, roughly 91% of them seen only once. CDR3 length equals 14 residues. Per germline, CDR1 MNHEY and CDR2 SVGAGI. Trimming at V came to 7 bases and at J to 9 bases, leaving 12 bases not matched to a gene.

The specimen sequenced was CD4+ T cells from PBMCs. The origin of this receptor is a human donor with Susac syndrome. The chain recombines TRBV6-5 with TRBJ2-7, with TRBD2 identical over 10 bases. The CDR3 DNA is TGTGCCAGCAAAGGAGGTCTAGCGGGAGAAGTGCAGTACTTC. Translation: CASKGGLAGEVQYF.